These T cell receptor beta chains were read from a single sample in a study of immune heterogeneity within non-small cell lung tumors. TCRdb fed the multiplex PCR reads into MiXCR, producing one record per CDR3 protein. The data hold nearly 15,000 distinct CDR3 sequences, with more than 30% observed a single time. Sequenced sample: lung tumor tissue. The source is a woman in her forties or fifties with non-small cell lung cancer. Both conserved end residues are part of each CDR3. The D gene is left open where the match is weak. Size values are once, few and many counts, or a class for expanded clones, and some rows have none.

D	size	J	V	CDR3	DNA
TRBD1	medium-sized	TRBJ2-7	TRBV20-1	CSARPTGVSSYEQYF	TGCAGTGCTAGACCTACAGGGGTTAGCTCCTACGAGCAGTACTTC
.	.	TRBJ1-2	TRBV5-1	CASSYRDAGYTF	TGCGCCAGCAGCTACCGGGACGCCGGCTACACCTTC
.	many	TRBJ1-2	TRBV7-9	CASSGIGRDYGYTF	TGTGCCAGCAGTGGGATTGGCAGGGACTATGGCTACACCTTC
TRBD1	.	TRBJ2-1	TRBV6-1	CASSPGTGAYNEQFF	TGTGCCAGCAGTCCCGGGACAGGGGCCTACAATGAGCAGTTCTTC
.	.	TRBJ2-7	TRBV18	CASSRTNYEQYF	TGTGCCAGCTCAAGGACTAACTACGAGCAGTACTTC
.	.	TRBJ2-3	TRBV5-1	CASSPSDRTDTQYF	TGCGCCAGCAGCCCTTCGGACCGCACAGATACGCAGTATTTT
.	many	TRBJ1-5	TRBV20-1	CSALDTRATQPQHF	TGCAGTGCCCTGGACACCAGGGCGACTCAGCCCCAGCATTTT
.	.	TRBJ2-1	TRBV29-1	CSAEGGAINEQFF	TGCAGCGCCGAGGGGGGGGCCATAAATGAGCAGTTCTTC
TRBD1	many	TRBJ2-5	TRBV24-1	CATSDFDRGQETQYF	TGTGCCACCAGTGATTTCGACAGGGGCCAAGAGACCCAGTACTTC
TRBD1	.	TRBJ1-1	TRBV3-1	CASAGGTEAFF	TGTGCCAGCGCAGGGGGGACTGAAGCTTTCTTT
.	many	TRBJ1-1	TRBV9	CASSEFLNTEAFF	TGTGCCAGCAGCGAGTTCCTGAACACTGAAGCTTTCTTT
.	.	TRBJ2-2	TRBV27	CASQRAGSTGELFF	TGTGCCAGCCAGAGGGCGGGAAGCACCGGGGAGCTGTTTTTT
.	many	TRBJ2-1	TRBV3-1	CASSQNFDGEQFF	TGTGCCAGCAGCCAAAACTTCGACGGCGAGCAGTTCTTC
.	.	TRBJ1-2	TRBV19	CASSREGETYGYTF	TGTGCCAGTAGTAGAGAAGGGGAGACGTATGGCTACACCTTC
TRBD2	many	TRBJ2-7	TRBV6-2/TRBV6-3	CASSYSGLVWPWEQYF	TGTGCCAGCAGTTACTCGGGACTAGTGTGGCCCTGGGAGCAGTACTTC
.	many	TRBJ2-6	TRBV20-1	CSAQRPGTNVLTF	TGCAGTGCTCAAAGGCCAGGGACCAACGTCCTGACTTTC
.	.	TRBJ1-4	TRBV10-3	CAISEPGQPNEKLFF	TGTGCCATCAGTGAGCCTGGACAGCCTAATGAAAAACTGTTTTTT
TRBD1	.	TRBJ2-2	TRBV7-2	CASSERQGARGELFF	TGTGCCAGCAGCGAAAGACAGGGGGCGCGCGGGGAGCTGTTTTTT
.	.	TRBJ2-5	TRBV3-1	CASSQDLVTETQYF	TGTGCCAGCAGCCAAGACTTGGTAACAGAGACCCAGTACTTC
.	many	TRBJ2-1	TRBV19	CASSSLYNEQFF	TGTGCCAGTAGTTCCTTGTACAATGAGCAGTTCTTC
TRBD1	medium-sized	TRBJ2-7	TRBV11-3	CASSSLTGYSYEQYF	TGTGCCAGCAGCTCCTTGACAGGGTACTCCTACGAGCAGTACTTC
.	.	TRBJ2-7	TRBV27	CASSLTRGLLNEQYF	TGTGCCAGCAGTTTGACTAGAGGTCTCTTAAACGAGCAGTACTTC
TRBD1	few	TRBJ1-5	TRBV7-9	CASSLEQGPIGQPQHF	TGTGCCAGCAGCTTAGAACAGGGGCCCATCGGTCAGCCCCAGCATTTT
.	many	TRBJ1-3	TRBV28	CASSWAGAGNTIYF	TGTGCCAGCAGTTGGGCAGGGGCTGGAAACACCATATATTTT
.	few	TRBJ2-5	TRBV20-1	CSASRGFETQYF	TGCAGTGCTAGTCGCGGTTTCGAGACCCAGTACTTC
.	.	TRBJ1-1	TRBV7-9	CAGSQGMANTEAFF	TGTGCCGGCAGCCAAGGGATGGCAAACACTGAAGCTTTCTTT
TRBD1	.	TRBJ2-7	TRBV5-4	CASRDGQGTYEQYF	TGTGCCAGCAGAGACGGACAGGGAACCTACGAGCAGTACTTC
TRBD1	many	TRBJ1-2	TRBV5-1	CASSSDRAYGYTF	TGCGCCAGCAGCTCGGACAGGGCCTATGGCTACACCTTC
.	many	TRBJ1-2	TRBV19	CASSIDGTVLRYTF	TGTGCCAGTAGTATCGACGGGACGGTACTACGCTACACCTTC
TRBD1	many	TRBJ2-1	TRBV5-1	CASSPGQGSFNEQFF	TGCGCCAGCAGCCCGGGACAGGGATCGTTCAATGAGCAGTTCTTC
.	medium-sized	TRBJ2-7	TRBV5-1	CASNQAPSYEQYF	TGCGCCAGCAATCAGGCTCCCTCCTACGAGCAGTACTTC
.	many	TRBJ2-4	TRBV27	CASSLRHGNIQYF	TGTGCCAGCAGTTTAAGACACGGGAACATTCAGTACTTC
.	many	TRBJ2-7	TRBV28	CASSLLDGEQYF	TGTGCCAGCAGTTTATTGGACGGCGAGCAGTACTTC
.	many	TRBJ1-4	TRBV12-3/TRBV12-4	CASSLSTTNEKLFF	TGTGCCAGCAGTCTAAGTACAACTAATGAAAAACTGTTTTTT
.	.	TRBJ2-5	TRBV27	CASSPTPDTAETQYF	TGTGCCAGCAGTCCGACCCCAGACACCGCGGAGACCCAGTACTTC
.	few	TRBJ1-1	TRBV6-2/TRBV6-3	CASGTGNTEAFF	TGTGCCAGCGGTACAGGGAACACTGAAGCTTTCTTT
.	.	TRBJ2-1	TRBV28	CATSGTPSGDEQFF	TGTGCCACCTCCGGGACTCCATCAGGAGATGAGCAGTTCTTC
TRBD1	medium-sized	TRBJ2-7	TRBV9	CASSVESGGRYEQYF	TGTGCCAGCAGCGTAGAATCAGGGGGCAGGTACGAGCAGTACTTC
.	many	TRBJ1-2	TRBV5-1	CASSLAVGDGYTF	TGCGCCAGCAGCTTGGCCGTAGGCGATGGCTACACCTTC
TRBD2	.	TRBJ2-2	TRBV9	CASSAPGLAGTGELFF	TGTGCCAGCAGCGCGCCGGGACTAGCGGGAACGGGGGAGCTGTTTTTT
TRBD1	many	TRBJ2-6	TRBV10-2	CASSTGAGANVLTF	TGCGCCAGCAGTACAGGGGCTGGGGCCAACGTCCTGACTTTC